This T cell receptor beta chain derives from a study of CD8 T cells in Susac syndrome. From blood CD8+ and CD4+ T cells, the TCR beta chain was sequenced. Matching for age and sex applied to the controls, who were healthy donors. FACS enriched CD8+ TEMRA cells, while bulk CD8+ and CD4+ were negatively isolated. The CDR3 consists of 13 residues. V was pared by 2 bases and J by 5 bases, with 7 bases between. The germline gives CDR1 MNHEY, CDR2 SMNVEV (reference sequence). Only a few counts were recorded for this clonotype. When the RNA was reverse transcribed, random hexamers were used with an input of about 0.5 to 1 ug. immunoSEQ multiplex PCR amplified TCR beta CDR3 across 54 Vbeta, 13 Jbeta. TCRdb reprocessed the immunoSEQ multiplex PCR reads via MiXCR and lists one record per CDR3 protein. The sample comprises 150,000 to 200,000 distinct CDR3 sequences, around 96% of which are singletons, and over 0.12% rests with the top ten.

Sequencing was done on a sample of CD4+ T cells from PBMCs. The chain couples TRBV27 to TRBJ1-5; the D is unclear. The sequence came from a human donor in good health. CDR3 protein: CASSLREDQPQHF. The DNA for the CDR3 is TGTGCCAGCAGTTTAAGGGAGGATCAGCCCCAGCATTTT.